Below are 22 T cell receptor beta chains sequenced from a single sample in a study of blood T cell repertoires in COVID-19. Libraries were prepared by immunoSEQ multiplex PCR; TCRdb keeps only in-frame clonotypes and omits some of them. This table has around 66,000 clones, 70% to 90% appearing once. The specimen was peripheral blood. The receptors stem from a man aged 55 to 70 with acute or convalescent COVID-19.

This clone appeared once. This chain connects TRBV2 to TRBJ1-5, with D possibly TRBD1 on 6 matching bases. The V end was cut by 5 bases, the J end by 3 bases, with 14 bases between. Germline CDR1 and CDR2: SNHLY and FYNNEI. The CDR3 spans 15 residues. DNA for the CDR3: TGTGCCAGCAGTAAGGGAGGGGGACCCAATCAGCCCCAGCATTTT. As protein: CASSKGGGPNQPQHF.

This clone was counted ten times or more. The CDR3: CASSSRQGLADTQYF. CDR3 nucleotide sequence: TGTGCCAGCAGCTCGCGACAGGGCCTGGCAGATACGCAGTATTTT. The rearrangement uses TRBV7-2 and TRBJ2-3, with 7 positions matching TRBD1. The germline gives CDR1 SGHTA, CDR2 FQGNSA. The CDR3 extends over 15 amino acids. The V gene end was trimmed by 4 bases and the J gene end by 4 bases; junction bases not matched to a gene: 8. Supplemented by reference TRBV7-2 and TRBJ2-3, the full variable domain reads GAGVSQSPSNKVTEKGKDVELRCDPISGHTALYWYRQSLGQGLEFLIYFQGNSAPDKSGLPSDRFSAERTGGSVSTLTIQRTQQEDSAVYLCASSSRQGLADTQYFGPGTRLTVL.

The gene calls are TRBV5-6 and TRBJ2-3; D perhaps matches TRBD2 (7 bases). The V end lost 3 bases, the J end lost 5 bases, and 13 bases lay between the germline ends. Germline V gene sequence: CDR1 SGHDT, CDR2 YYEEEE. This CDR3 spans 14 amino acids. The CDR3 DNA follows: TGTGCCAGCAGCTCGCTTAGGGGGGGAGATACGCAGTATTTT. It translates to CASSSLRGGDTQYF.

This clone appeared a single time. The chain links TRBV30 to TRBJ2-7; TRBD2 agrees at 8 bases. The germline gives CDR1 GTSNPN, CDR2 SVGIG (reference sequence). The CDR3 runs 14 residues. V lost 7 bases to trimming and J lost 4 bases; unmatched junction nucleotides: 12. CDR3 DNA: TGTGCCTTAACTCGGGGGGGTAAAGTTTACGAGCAGTACTTC. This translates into CALTRGGKVYEQYF.

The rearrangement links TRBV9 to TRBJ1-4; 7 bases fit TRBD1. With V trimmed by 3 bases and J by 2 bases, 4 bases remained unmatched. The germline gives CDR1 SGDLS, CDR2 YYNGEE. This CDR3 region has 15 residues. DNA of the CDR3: TGTGCCAGCAGCGGTCCGGGACAGACTAATGAAAAACTGTTTTTT. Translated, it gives CASSGPGQTNEKLFF.

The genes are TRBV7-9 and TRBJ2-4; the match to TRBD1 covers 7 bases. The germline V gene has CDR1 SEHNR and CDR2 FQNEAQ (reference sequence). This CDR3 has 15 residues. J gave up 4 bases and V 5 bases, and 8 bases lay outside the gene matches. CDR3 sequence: CASSTPGTVKNIQYF. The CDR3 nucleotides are TGTGCCAGCAGCACACCGGGGACAGTGAAAAACATTCAGTACTTC.

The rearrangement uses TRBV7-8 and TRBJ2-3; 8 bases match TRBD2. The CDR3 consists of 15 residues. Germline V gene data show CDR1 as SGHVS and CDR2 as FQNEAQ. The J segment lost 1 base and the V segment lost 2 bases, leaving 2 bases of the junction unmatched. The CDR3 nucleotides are TGTGCCAGCAGCTTAACGGGGGGGCGCACAGATACGCAGTATTTT. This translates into CASSLTGGRTDTQYF.

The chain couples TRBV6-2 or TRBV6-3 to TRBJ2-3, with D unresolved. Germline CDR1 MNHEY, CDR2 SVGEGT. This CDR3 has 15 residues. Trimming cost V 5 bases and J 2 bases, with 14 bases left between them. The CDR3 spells CASSPSRRNTDTQYF. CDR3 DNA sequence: TGTGCCAGCAGTCCCTCCAGGCGAAACACAGATACGCAGTATTTT.

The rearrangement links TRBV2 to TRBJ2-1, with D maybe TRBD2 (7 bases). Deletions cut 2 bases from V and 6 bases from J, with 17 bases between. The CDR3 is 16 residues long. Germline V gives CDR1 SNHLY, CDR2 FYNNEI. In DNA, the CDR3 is TGTGCCAGCAGTGAACAGTGGGGCGGGGGCAGCAATGAGCAGTTCTTC. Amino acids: CASSEQWGGGSNEQFF.

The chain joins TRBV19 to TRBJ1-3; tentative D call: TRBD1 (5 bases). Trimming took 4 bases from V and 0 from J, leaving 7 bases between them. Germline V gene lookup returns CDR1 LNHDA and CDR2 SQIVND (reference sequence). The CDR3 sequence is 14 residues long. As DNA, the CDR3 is TGTGCCAGTAGTACGGACAACTCTGGAAACACCATATATTTT. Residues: CASSTDNSGNTIYF.

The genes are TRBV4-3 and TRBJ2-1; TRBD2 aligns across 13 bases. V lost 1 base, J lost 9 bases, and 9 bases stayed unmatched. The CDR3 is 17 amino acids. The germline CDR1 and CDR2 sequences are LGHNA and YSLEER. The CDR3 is CASSQGLAGGPRAEQFF. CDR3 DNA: TGCGCCAGCAGCCAAGGACTAGCGGGGGGCCCGCGGGCTGAGCAGTTCTTC.

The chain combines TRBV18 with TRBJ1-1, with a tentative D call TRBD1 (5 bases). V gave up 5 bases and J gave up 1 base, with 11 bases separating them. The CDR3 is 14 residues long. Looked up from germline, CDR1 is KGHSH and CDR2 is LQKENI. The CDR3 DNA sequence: TGTGCCAGCTCAGCGACAGACACGAACACTGAAGCTTTCTTT. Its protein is CASSATDTNTEAFF.

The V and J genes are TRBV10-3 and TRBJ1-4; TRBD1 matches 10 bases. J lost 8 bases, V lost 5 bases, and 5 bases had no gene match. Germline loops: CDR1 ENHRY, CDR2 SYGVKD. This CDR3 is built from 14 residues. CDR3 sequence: CAISQTGGDEKLFF. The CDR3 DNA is TGTGCCATCAGTCAGACAGGGGGCGACGAAAAACTGTTTTTT.

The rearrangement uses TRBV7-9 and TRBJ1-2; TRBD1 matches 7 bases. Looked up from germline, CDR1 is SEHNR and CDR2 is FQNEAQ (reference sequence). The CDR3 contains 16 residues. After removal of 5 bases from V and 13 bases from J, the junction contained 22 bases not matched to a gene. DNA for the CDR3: TGTGCCAGCAGCCCGAGACAGGGTGATTCCCGGTGGATTGTCACCTTC. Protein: CASSPRQGDSRWIVTF.

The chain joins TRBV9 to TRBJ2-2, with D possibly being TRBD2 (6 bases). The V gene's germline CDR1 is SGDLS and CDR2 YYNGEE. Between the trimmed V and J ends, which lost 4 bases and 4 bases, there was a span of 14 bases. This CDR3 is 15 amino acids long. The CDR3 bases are TGTGCCAGCAGCCAGGTTTCTAGCGTCACCGGGGAGCTGTTTTTT. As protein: CASSQVSSVTGELFF. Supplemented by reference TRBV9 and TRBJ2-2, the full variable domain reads DSGVTQTPKHLITATGQRVTLRCSPRSGDLSVYWYQQSLDQGLQFLIQYYNGEERAKGNILERFSAQQFPDLHSELNLSSLELGDSALYFCASSQVSSVTGELFFGEGSRLTVL.

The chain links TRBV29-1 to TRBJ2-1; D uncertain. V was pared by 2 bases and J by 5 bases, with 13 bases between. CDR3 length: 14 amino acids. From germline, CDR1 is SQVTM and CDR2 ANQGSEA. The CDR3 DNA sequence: TGCAGCGTTGAACTCGCAGAGACAAACAATGAGCAGTTCTTC. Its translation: CSVELAETNNEQFF.

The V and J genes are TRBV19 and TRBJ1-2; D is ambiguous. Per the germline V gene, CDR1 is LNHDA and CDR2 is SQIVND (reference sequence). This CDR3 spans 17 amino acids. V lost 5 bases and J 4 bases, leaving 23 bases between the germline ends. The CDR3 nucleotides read TGTGCCAGTAGTCCCTCTCGAGAGGGTCGAGAGGGCTATGGCTACACCTTC. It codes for CASSPSREGREGYGYTF.

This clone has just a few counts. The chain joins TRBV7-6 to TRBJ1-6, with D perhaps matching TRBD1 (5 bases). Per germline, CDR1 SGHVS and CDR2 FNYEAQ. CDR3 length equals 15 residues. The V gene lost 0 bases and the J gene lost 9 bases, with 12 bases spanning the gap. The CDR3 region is CASSLAGEGGSPLHF. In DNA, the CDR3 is TGTGCCAGCAGCTTAGCAGGGGAGGGTGGTTCACCCCTCCACTTT.

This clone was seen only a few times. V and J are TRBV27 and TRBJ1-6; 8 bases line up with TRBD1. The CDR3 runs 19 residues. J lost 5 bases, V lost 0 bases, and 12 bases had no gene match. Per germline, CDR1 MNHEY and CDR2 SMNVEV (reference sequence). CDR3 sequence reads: CASSLSRTGYERDNSPLHF. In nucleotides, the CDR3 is TGTGCCAGCAGTTTATCGAGGACAGGGTACGAGAGGGATAATTCACCCCTCCACTTT.

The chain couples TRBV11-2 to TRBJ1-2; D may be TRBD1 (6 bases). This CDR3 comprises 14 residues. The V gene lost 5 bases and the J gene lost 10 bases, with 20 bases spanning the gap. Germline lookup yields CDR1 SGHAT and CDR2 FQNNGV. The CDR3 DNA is TGTGCCAGCAGCCTTTCGGACAGCCTATTCAACTACACCTTC. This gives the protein CASSLSDSLFNYTF.

The CDR3 loop reads CASSLKPGQGAYYEQYF. The CDR3 DNA reads TGTGCCAGCAGCTTGAAACCAGGGCAGGGGGCCTACTACGAGCAGTACTTC. This rearrangement joins TRBV5-6 to TRBJ2-7; TRBD1 agrees at 8 bases. CDR1 is SGHDT, CDR2 YYEEEE, per germline. The CDR3 contains 17 residues. After removal of 1 base from V and 3 bases from J, the junction contained 12 bases not matched to a gene.

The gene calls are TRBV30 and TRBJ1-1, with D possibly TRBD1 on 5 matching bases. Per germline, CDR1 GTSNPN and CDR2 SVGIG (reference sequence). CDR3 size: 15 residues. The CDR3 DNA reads TGTGCTCGGCTTCGGGACTCCCCGGGGAACACTGAAGCTTTCTTT. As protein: CARLRDSPGNTEAFF. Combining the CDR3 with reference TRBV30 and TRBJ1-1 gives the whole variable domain SQTIHQWPATLVQPVGSPLSLECTVEGTSNPNLYWYRQAAGRGLQLLFYSVGIGQISSEVPQNLSASRPQDRQFILSSKKLLLSDSGFYLCARLRDSPGNTEAFFGQGTRLTVV.